The 3 T cell receptor beta chains below come from one sample, sequenced in a study of OX40 agonist ivuxolimab in advanced cancers. Measured with immunoSEQ multiplex PCR; TCRdb has only the in-frame clones, and not every one. The sample contains some 64,000 clones, 80% to 95% of which appear only once. This sample comprised CD4+ or CD8+ T cells sorted from blood, obtained in a trial of the OX40 agonist ivuxolimab. These receptors were taken from an adult with an advanced solid tumor such as melanoma, head and neck, liver or kidney cancer.

The genes are TRBV2 and TRBJ2-2, with 8 bases matching TRBD2. CDR3 length: 16 residues. J lost 7 bases, V lost 6 bases, and 13 bases had no gene match. Germline CDR1 and CDR2: SNHLY and FYNNEI. The CDR3 sequence is CASRNVAGGGNGELFF. Here the CDR3 DNA reads TGTGCCAGCAGAAATGTGGCGGGAGGAGGAAACGGGGAGCTGTTTTTT.

This clone was seen only a few times. The chain couples TRBV20-1 to TRBJ2-5; D unresolved. CDR1 is DFQATT, CDR2 SNEGSKA, per germline (reference sequence). The V end was cut by 3 bases, the J end by 3 bases, with 2 bases between. The CDR3 loop spans 10 amino acids. The CDR3 protein is CSARKETQYF. DNA of the CDR3: TGCAGTGCTAGGAAAGAGACCCAGTACTTC.

The chain is built from TRBV19 and TRBJ2-5; D is unclear. CDR1 and CDR2 (germline): LNHDA, SQIVND (reference sequence). Trimming took 5 bases from V and 4 from J, leaving 11 bases between them. The CDR3 has 13 residues. In nucleotides, the CDR3 is TGTGCCAGTAGTGGTGGGGTCGGAGAGACCCAGTACTTC. Residues: CASSGGVGETQYF.